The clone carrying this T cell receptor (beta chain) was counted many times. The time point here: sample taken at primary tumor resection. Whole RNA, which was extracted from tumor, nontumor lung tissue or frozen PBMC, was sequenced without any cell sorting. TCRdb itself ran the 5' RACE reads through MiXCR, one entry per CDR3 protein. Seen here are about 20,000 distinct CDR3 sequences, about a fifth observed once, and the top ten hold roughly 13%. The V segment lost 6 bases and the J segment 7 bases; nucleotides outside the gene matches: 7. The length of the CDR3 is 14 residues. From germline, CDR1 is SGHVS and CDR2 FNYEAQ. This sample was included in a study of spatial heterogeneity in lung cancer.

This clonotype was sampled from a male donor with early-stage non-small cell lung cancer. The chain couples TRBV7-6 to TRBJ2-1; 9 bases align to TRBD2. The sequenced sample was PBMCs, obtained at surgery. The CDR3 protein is CASSSGTSQNEQFF. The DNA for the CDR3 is TGTGCCAGCAGTTCCGGGACTAGCCAAAATGAGCAGTTCTTC.